The 26 T cell receptor beta chains listed next were all sequenced from one sample in a study of chemoradiotherapy in HPV16-positive cancers. TCRdb's copy holds only in-frame clones and misses some; the assay was immunoSEQ multiplex PCR. There are about 23,000 clones in the sample; around nine tenths occur only once, and 5.8% lies in the top ten. The material sequenced was blood, taken from a patient who underwent chemoradiotherapy. These receptors were collected from a human donor with HPV-associated anogenital cancer.

This clone was recorded once. The V and J genes are TRBV7-2 and TRBJ1-1, with unresolved D. This CDR3 region has 12 residues. The germline V and J ends were trimmed by 4 bases and 8 bases, with 11 bases remaining between them. Germline V gene sequence: CDR1 SGHTA, CDR2 FQGNSA. The CDR3 region is CASSSLRLEAFF. For the CDR3, the DNA is TGTGCCAGCAGCTCTCTCCGACTGGAAGCTTTCTTT.

This sequence joins TRBV19 and TRBJ1-3; D is unresolved. V was cut by 6 bases and J by 0 bases, with 15 bases left in between. This CDR3 has 16 residues. Germline V lookup: CDR1 LNHDA, CDR2 SQIVND (reference sequence). The CDR3 DNA reads TGTGCCAGTAGCCCGAAAAGGCTCCTCTCTGGAAACACCATATATTTT. Protein product: CASSPKRLLSGNTIYF. Full variable domain (remainder filled in from reference TRBV19 and TRBJ1-3): DGGITQSPKYLFRKEGQNVTLSCEQNLNHDAMYWYRQDPGQGLRLIYYSQIVNDFQKGDIAEGYSVSREKKESFPLTVTSAQKNPTAFYLCASSPKRLLSGNTIYFGEGSWLTVV.

This chain connects TRBV10-3 to TRBJ2-7, with 10 bases matching TRBD2. Trimming removed 6 bases from V and 0 bases from J; junction bases left unmatched: 2. The CDR3 consists of 14 residues. Germline V gene sequence: CDR1 ENHRY, CDR2 SYGVKD. The CDR3 DNA is TGTGCCATCAGCGCTAGCGGGAGCTCCTACGAGCAGTACGTC. Translating it yields CAISASGSSYEQYV.

The chain links TRBV19 to TRBJ2-3; D may be TRBD1 (5 bases). V shed 0 bases and J shed 7 bases, with 8 bases lying between them. The germline gives CDR1 LNHDA, CDR2 SQIVND (reference sequence). This CDR3 region has 13 residues. CDR3 coding DNA: TGTGCCAGTAGTATAGATCGACAGAATACGCAGTATTTT. Its translation: CASSIDRQNTQYF.

The genes are TRBV7-9 and TRBJ2-5; 9 bases agree with TRBD2. The germline V gene has CDR1 SEHNR and CDR2 FQNEAQ (reference sequence). Trimming took 3 bases from V and 5 from J; bases not matched to a gene: 4. CDR3 length equals 14 residues. The CDR3 spells CASSFPTSGETQYF. The DNA of the CDR3 is TGTGCCAGCAGCTTCCCGACTAGCGGTGAGACCCAGTACTTC.

The chain uses TRBV2 and TRBJ2-3; 7 bases agree with TRBD1. The junction had 3 bases not matched to a gene; V was cut back by 5 bases and J by 4 bases. The CDR3 is 13 amino acids. Germline V CDR1 and CDR2: SNHLY, FYNNEI. The CDR3 coding sequence is TGTGCCAGCAGTCGAGACAGGGCAGATACGCAGTATTTT. This sequence encodes CASSRDRADTQYF.

The chain joins TRBV5-1 to TRBJ2-3; D may be TRBD2 (5 bases). CDR1 and CDR2 (germline): SGHRS, YFSETQ. The CDR3 runs 13 residues. Deletions cut 5 bases from V and 5 bases from J, with 12 bases between. The CDR3 sequence: CASSSTRIDTQYF. As DNA, the CDR3 is TGCGCCAGCAGTTCTACTAGGATAGATACGCAGTATTTT.

CDR3 bases: TGTGCCTGGATTTCCCGGGACTCTGGGGCCAACGTCCTGACTTTC. It yields the protein CAWISRDSGANVLTF. The chain combines TRBV30 with TRBJ2-6; possible D gene TRBD2, 5 bases. This CDR3 spans 15 amino acids. Germline assignment: CDR1 GTSNPN and CDR2 SVGIG (reference sequence). Trimming shortened V by 4 bases and J by 0 bases, and 10 bases separated the two germline ends.

V usage is TRBV10-3 and J usage is TRBJ1-5; tentatively, D is TRBD1 (6 bases). This CDR3 has 15 residues. Trimming took off 3 bases at V and 1 base at J, with 10 bases between the two ends. CDR1 and CDR2 from the germline V gene are ENHRY and SYGVKD. CDR3 coding DNA: TGTGCCATCAGTGAAGGCCAGGGGAGCAATCAGCCCCAGCATTTT. It is translated as CAISEGQGSNQPQHF.

The chain recombines TRBV19 with TRBJ1-2, with D unclear. The CDR3 is 14 amino acids. CDR1 LNHDA and CDR2 SQIVND come from the germline V gene (reference sequence). The V and J ends lost 3 bases and 6 bases respectively, with 14 bases between them. The CDR3 bases are TGTGCCAGTAGTATCCTTTCCACGAGCGATGGCTACACCTTC. Translation: CASSILSTSDGYTF.

This CDR3 reads CASSREGEAFF. The CDR3 DNA is TGTGCCAGCAGTAGGGAGGGGGAAGCTTTCTTT. The rearrangement uses TRBV5-4 and TRBJ1-1, with D possibly being TRBD1 (5 bases). The V gene lost 5 bases and the J gene lost 8 bases, with 10 bases spanning the gap. The germline V gene encodes CDR1 SGHNT and CDR2 YYREEE (reference sequence). This CDR3 has 11 residues. Looking up the rest from reference TRBV5-4 and TRBJ1-1 gives the full variable domain: ETGVTQSPTHLIKTRGQQVTLRCSSQSGHNTVSWYQQALGQGPQFIFQYYREEENGRGNFPPRFSGLQFPNYSSELNVNALELDDSALYLCASSREGEAFFGQGTRLTVV.

V gene TRBV27 combines with J gene TRBJ2-1, with 11 nucleotides matching TRBD2. From germline, CDR1 is MNHEY and CDR2 SMNVEV (reference sequence). The CDR3 length is 16 residues. The V segment lost 1 base and the J segment 6 bases; nucleotides outside the gene matches: 5. The CDR3 DNA sequence: TGTGCCAGCAGTTTATATAGCGGGGGGGCCGTCAATGAGCAGTTCTTC. Translated: CASSLYSGGAVNEQFF.

Here the CDR3 DNA reads TGTGCCAGCAGCGTAGGTGGGACTAACACAGATACGCAGTATTTT. This codes for CASSVGGTNTDTQYF. The gene calls are TRBV9 and TRBJ2-3; 7 bases agree with TRBD2. V was clipped by 0 bases and J by 2 bases; unmatched bases: 3. The CDR3 consists of 15 residues. Germline-derived CDR1 and CDR2 are SGDLS and YYNGEE.

This clone occurred a few times. J is TRBJ1-6 and V is TRBV6-5; 7 positions match TRBD1. CDR1 is MNHEY, CDR2 SVGAGI, per germline. This CDR3 has 13 residues. V gave up 6 bases and J gave up 11 bases; unmatched junction bases: 7. This chain's CDR3 is CASSLTGQAPLHF. CDR3 DNA: TGTGCCAGCAGCCTGACAGGGCAGGCACCCCTCCACTTT.

This chain links TRBV7-6 with TRBJ2-5; D is perhaps TRBD1 or TRBD2 (6 bases each). The CDR3 is 15 amino acids. CDR1 and CDR2 from the germline V gene are SGHVS and FNYEAQ. V was pared by 7 bases and J by 2 bases, with 17 bases between. CDR3 sequence (DNA): TGTGCCAGCACCGGGGGTGGACAGCTACAAGAGACCCAGTACTTC. It encodes CASTGGGQLQETQYF.

The CDR3, as DNA: TGTGCCAGTAGTATGGGGCCTGCGGGTCGTCAGCCCCAGCATTTT. Its translation is CASSMGPAGRQPQHF. The chain recombines TRBV19 with TRBJ1-5; a possible D gene is TRBD1 (5 bases). CDR3 length: 15 amino acids. Germline V gene sequence: CDR1 LNHDA, CDR2 SQIVND (reference sequence). V lost 3 bases and J 6 bases, leaving 15 bases between the germline ends.

The gene calls are TRBV7-9 and TRBJ1-4; D unclear. V lost 4 bases and J lost 0, with 9 bases in between. Looked up from germline, CDR1 is SEHNR and CDR2 is FQNEAQ (reference sequence). The CDR3 has 15 amino acids. CDR3 coding DNA: TGTGCCAGCAGCTCAACCGATGCAACTAATGAAAAACTGTTTTTT. Amino acids: CASSSTDATNEKLFF.

The V call is TRBV7-6, the J call TRBJ2-3, with 16 positions matching TRBD2. J was trimmed by 3 bases and V by 5 bases; bases with no gene match: 5. This CDR3 is built from 17 residues. In germline, CDR1 is SGHVS, CDR2 FNYEAQ. The CDR3 is CASSPGLAGGPTDTQYF. CDR3 bases: TGTGCCAGCAGCCCGGGACTAGCGGGGGGGCCGACAGATACGCAGTATTTT. The complete variable domain, with remaining parts taken from reference TRBV7-6 and TRBJ2-3, reads GAGVSQSPRYKVTKRGQDVALRCDPISGHVSLYWYRQALGQGPEFLTYFNYEAQQDKSGLPNDRFSAERPEGSISTLTIQRTEQRDSAMYRCASSPGLAGGPTDTQYFGPGTRLTVL.

The CDR3: CASTGQANANEKLFF. In nucleotides, the CDR3 is TGTGCCAGTACGGGACAGGCGAATGCTAATGAAAAACTGTTTTTT. The V call is TRBV19, the J call TRBJ1-4, with 8 bases matching TRBD1. The CDR3 has 15 residues. After removal of 7 bases from V and 3 bases from J, the junction contained 7 bases not matched to a gene. Germline V CDR1 and CDR2: LNHDA, SQIVND (reference sequence).

V and J are TRBV12-2 and TRBJ1-3. TRBV12-2 is a documented pseudogene. The CDR3 has 13 residues. This CDR3 reads CASRFLPGNTIYF. CDR3 bases: TGTGCAAGTCGCTTCCTCCCGGGAAACACCATATATTTT.

The rearrangement links TRBV12-5 to TRBJ2-4; D perhaps matches TRBD2 (6 bases). The CDR3 is 20 residues long. From germline, CDR1 is LGHNT and CDR2 FRNRAP. The V and J ends lost 0 bases and 1 base respectively, with 22 bases between them. CDR3 protein: CASGLVLVIAVFGAKNIQYF. CDR3 DNA sequence: TGTGCTAGTGGTTTGGTACTCGTCATAGCGGTCTTCGGGGCCAAAAACATTCAGTACTTC.

The rearrangement links TRBV18 to TRBJ2-3; D gene ambiguous. Germline V lookup: CDR1 KGHSH, CDR2 LQKENI. The V and J ends lost 6 bases and 4 bases respectively, with 2 bases between them. This CDR3 region has 10 residues. This CDR3 reads CASSPDTQYF. CDR3 nucleotide sequence: TGTGCCAGCTCCCCAGATACGCAGTATTTT.

This clone has only one observation. The V call is TRBV5-8, the J call TRBJ2-7; 8 bases align to TRBD1. With 4 bases clipped from V and 0 bases from J, the junction kept 6 bases outside the gene matches. The CDR3 covers 15 residues. Germline V gives CDR1 SGHTS, CDR2 YDEGEE. The CDR3 region has the DNA TGTGCCAGCAGCCCGGACAGGGAGAGCTCCTACGAGCAGTACTTC. This encodes CASSPDRESSYEQYF.

This chain uses TRBV5-4 with TRBJ1-1, with D perhaps TRBD1 (5 bases). The length of the CDR3 is 15 residues. From germline, CDR1 is SGHNT and CDR2 YYREEE (reference sequence). Trimming took off 3 bases at V and 0 bases at J, with 12 bases between the two ends. The CDR3, as DNA: TGTGCCAGCAGCTGGCAGGGCCCAGTGAACACTGAAGCTTTCTTT. Protein product: CASSWQGPVNTEAFF. Full variable domain (missing parts from reference TRBV5-4 and TRBJ1-1): ETGVTQSPTHLIKTRGQQVTLRCSSQSGHNTVSWYQQALGQGPQFIFQYYREEENGRGNFPPRFSGLQFPNYSSELNVNALELDDSALYLCASSWQGPVNTEAFFGQGTRLTVV.

The chain employs TRBV2 and TRBJ1-2, with 9 bases fitting TRBD1. V dropped 7 bases and J dropped 7; count of bases not matched to a gene: 4. This CDR3 has 12 residues. Germline CDR1 is SNHLY and CDR2 is FYNNEI. The CDR3, as DNA: TGTGCCAGCACGCTGGGACAGGGTGGCTACACCTTC. Amino acid sequence: CASTLGQGGYTF.

The rearrangement uses TRBV23-1 and TRBJ1-1, with 9 bases lining up with TRBD1. TRBV23-1 is known as an ORF, though its function is uncertain. The trim removed 5 bases at V and 2 bases at J, leaving 3 bases unmatched. This CDR3 contains 14 residues. The CDR3 loop is CASSTGGKNTEAFF. The CDR3 DNA reads TGCGCCAGCAGTACAGGGGGCAAAAACACTGAAGCTTTCTTT.